A single sample gave rise to the 30 T cell receptor beta chains below, sequenced in a study of blood T cells in healthy people across ages. Combining a sample-barcoded 5' primer with a J-beta primer mix, a second PCR ran for 7 to 11 cycles. TCRdb re-called the 5' RACE reads through MiXCR, storing one row per CDR3 protein. Among some 1.6 million distinct CDR3 sequences listed, about 35% were seen once. The sequenced sample was blood. Receptors originate from a woman in her 30s in good health.

The rearrangement links TRBV21-1 to TRBJ2-4; the D segment call TRBD2 is taken from the table without a DNA check. TRBV21-1 is flagged as a pseudogene. The CDR3 is 17 amino acids. The CDR3 bases are TGTGCCAGCAGCAAAGGCGGGGAGGGGCATGCCAAAAACATTCAGTACTTC. Its protein product is CASSKGGEGHAKNIQYF.

This clonotype has only one observation. The genes are TRBV2 and TRBJ2-5, with TRBD2 identical over 9 bases. The germline V gene encodes CDR1 SNHLY and CDR2 FYNNEI. This CDR3 has 16 amino acids. Trimming at V came to 4 bases and at J to 11 bases, leaving 17 bases not matched to a gene. CDR3: CASSGRLADVNNEQYF. Written as DNA, the CDR3 is TGTGCCAGCAGTGGAAGACTAGCGGACGTCAACAATGAGCAGTACTTC.

This clonotype was picked up a small number of times. The chain joins TRBV5-1 to TRBJ2-7; a weak D match, TRBD1 (6 bases). Deletions cut 4 bases from V and 2 bases from J, with 16 bases between. Germline V gives CDR1 SGHRS, CDR2 YFSETQ. CDR3 length: 15 amino acids. CDR3 loop: CASSPGAGVTYEQYF. CDR3 coding DNA: TGCGCCAGCAGCCCTGGGGCAGGGGTTACCTACGAGCAGTACTTC.

This clonotype showed up many times. The rearrangement uses TRBV20-1 and TRBJ2-1; TRBD2 aligns across 8 bases. Germline V CDR1 and CDR2: DFQATT, SNEGSKA (reference sequence). With 6 bases clipped from V and 5 bases from J, the junction kept 9 bases outside the gene matches. This CDR3 has 14 residues. Here the CDR3 reads CSADAGTSDNEQFF. The CDR3 nucleotides are TGCAGTGCAGACGCCGGGACTAGTGACAATGAGCAGTTCTTC.

The chain couples TRBV10-1 to TRBJ2-2, with 9 bases matching TRBD2. V dropped 10 bases and J dropped 7; count of bases not matched to a gene: 10. Per germline, CDR1 WNHNN and CDR2 SYGVQD (reference sequence). The CDR3 loop spans 14 amino acids. In DNA form, the CDR3 reads TGCGCCACCGGTAGCGGGAGTATTAACGGGGAGCTGTTTTTT. Its protein product is CATGSGSINGELFF.

This clonotype was detected only a few times. The genes are TRBV12-3 or TRBV12-4 and TRBJ1-2, with TRBD1 matching over 7 bases. Trimming at V came to 2 bases and at J to 8 bases, leaving 5 bases not matched to a gene. The CDR3 loop spans 13 amino acids. The CDR3 here is CASSLSDRAGYTF. The CDR3 DNA is TGTGCCAGCAGTTTAAGCGACAGGGCCGGCTACACCTTC.

This chain joins TRBV6-5 and TRBJ2-5; 9 bases align to TRBD2. The CDR3 has 15 residues. From germline, CDR1 is MNHEY and CDR2 SVGAGI. Trimming took 2 bases from V and 5 from J; bases not matched to a gene: 6. CDR3 coding DNA: TGTGCCAGCAGTTACGTTGCGGGAGGGTCCGAGACCCAGTACTTC. As protein: CASSYVAGGSETQYF.

Only a few counts were recorded for this clonotype. The J gene is TRBJ1-1, the V gene TRBV20-1; TRBD1 matches at 10 bases. J gave up 6 bases and V 6 bases, and 1 base lay outside the gene matches. CDR3 size: 11 residues. Germline CDR1 and CDR2: DFQATT and SNEGSKA (reference sequence). The CDR3 sequence: CSAGTGAEAFF. The CDR3 DNA sequence: TGCAGTGCCGGGACAGGGGCTGAAGCTTTCTTT.

This clonotype was seen more than once but under ten times. This sequence joins TRBV6-1 and TRBJ2-1, with TRBD2 matching 10 bases. Germline loops: CDR1 MNHNS, CDR2 SASEGT. Losses at the gene ends were 7 bases for V and 4 bases for J; bases not matched to a gene: 10. The CDR3 is 16 amino acids. The CDR3 DNA reads TGTGCCAGCACAATCATTAAAGCGGGGGGGTACAATGAGCAGTTCTTC. Protein product: CASTIIKAGGYNEQFF.

In the case of this clonotype: As the CDR3 is not closed by the conserved phenylalanine or tryptophan, this likely results from a read error. The chain combines TRBV20-1 with TRBJ2-3, with 7 bases matching TRBD2. Per the germline V gene, CDR1 is DFQATT and CDR2 is SNEGSKA (reference sequence). V dropped 6 bases and J dropped 5; count of bases not matched to a gene: 11. This CDR3 has 14 residues. CDR3 in amino acids: CSALLRRGEDTQYL. The CDR3 DNA follows: TGCAGTGCCCTTCTTCGACGGGGGGAAGATACGCAGTATTTG.

This clonotype has just a few counts. This chain joins TRBV5-1 and TRBJ2-3, with D perhaps being TRBD1 or TRBD2 (6 bases each). Germline CDR1 SGHRS, CDR2 YFSETQ. The CDR3 is 18 amino acids. Trimming pared 4 bases from V and 0 bases from J, leaving 21 bases between. CDR3 in amino acids: CASSPKTKGGTSTDTQYF. CDR3 nucleotides: TGCGCCAGCAGCCCAAAGACTAAGGGGGGAACTAGCACAGATACGCAGTATTTT.

The chain couples TRBV20-1 to TRBJ2-1; 8 positions match TRBD2. With V trimmed by 0 bases and J by 8 bases, 12 bases remained unmatched. Germline V CDR1 and CDR2: DFQATT, SNEGSKA (reference sequence). This CDR3 contains 16 residues. The CDR3 protein is CSARDRLAGGIDEQFF. The CDR3 bases are TGCAGTGCTAGAGATCGCTTGGCGGGAGGTATCGATGAGCAGTTCTTC.

V usage is TRBV5-6 and J usage is TRBJ2-3; TRBD2 might be the D (7 bases). The CDR3 runs 14 residues. The germline V gene encodes CDR1 SGHDT and CDR2 YYEEEE. The V and J ends lost 0 bases and 6 bases respectively, with 11 bases between them. The CDR3 reads CASSLDWGGDTQYF. CDR3 coding DNA: TGTGCCAGCAGCTTGGATTGGGGGGGCGATACGCAGTATTTT.

This clonotype appeared many times. The V gene is TRBV7-2, the J gene TRBJ2-5; 9 nucleotides match TRBD2. Per the germline V gene, CDR1 is SGHTA and CDR2 is FQGNSA. The CDR3 is made up of 15 amino acids. The trim removed 4 bases at V and 5 bases at J, leaving 8 bases unmatched. The CDR3 bases are TGTGCCAGCAGCTCCCGGCGGGGGGGGAAGGAGACCCAGTACTTC. Amino acids: CASSSRRGGKETQYF.

V and J are TRBV20-1 and TRBJ2-1, with D possibly TRBD2 on 6 matching bases. This CDR3 comprises 11 residues. Germline V gene sequence: CDR1 DFQATT, CDR2 SNEGSKA (reference sequence). V was cut by 4 bases and J by 13 bases, with 14 bases left in between. The CDR3 DNA is TGCAGTGCTACCTTAGCGGATAGACAGTTCTTC. Its protein is CSATLADRQFF.

With respect to this clonotype: A read error may produce the germline difference seen at one junction end. The V and J genes are TRBV12-3 or TRBV12-4 and TRBJ2-1; 9 nucleotides align to TRBD2. The CDR3 loop spans 15 amino acids. The CDR3 protein is CVSSPGLASYNEQFF. The CDR3 bases are TGTGTCAGCAGTCCGGGACTAGCTTCCTACAATGAGCAGTTCTTC.

This clonotype appeared a few times. One base away lies a much larger clone, so this may be a sequencing read error. The CDR3 DNA is TGCAGCGGGACTGAAGACAGCTACGAGCAGTACTTC. As protein: CSGTEDSYEQYF. This chain joins TRBV29-1 and TRBJ2-5; D is possibly TRBD1 or TRBD2 (5 bases each). The J call may be mistaken, given a closer DNA end match to TRBJ2-7. Germline CDR1 SQVTM, CDR2 ANQGSEA. CDR3 length equals 12 residues.

This clonotype came up a few times. This sequence joins TRBV13 and TRBJ2-1, with unresolved D. The germline gives CDR1 PRHDT, CDR2 FYEKMQ (reference sequence). The length of the CDR3 is 13 residues. V dropped 7 bases and J dropped 3 bases, with 10 bases sitting between them. Here the CDR3 reads CASIGLGYNEQFF. For the CDR3, the DNA is TGTGCCAGCATCGGGCTGGGCTACAATGAGCAGTTCTTC.

With regard to this clonotype: It may be a read error: a sequence one base away is much more abundant. The chain links TRBV10-3 to TRBJ1-2, with D perhaps matching TRBD1 (5 bases). This CDR3 comprises 14 residues. The germline V gene has CDR1 ENHRY and CDR2 SYGVKD. Trimming pared 2 bases from V and 4 bases from J, leaving 11 bases between. This CDR3 reads CAISEPAGGYGYTF. The CDR3 DNA reads TGTGCCATCAGTGAGCCGGCCGGGGGCTATGGCTACACCTTC.

This clonotype has only a few counts. This chain uses TRBV20-1 with TRBJ2-1, with TRBD2 matching over 7 bases. Germline trimming cut 6 bases from V and 8 bases from J; bases unmatched to any gene: 19. Germline lookup yields CDR1 DFQATT and CDR2 SNEGSKA (reference sequence). This CDR3 is 16 amino acids long. CDR3 residues: CSAILPSGERSHEQFF. For the CDR3, the DNA is TGCAGTGCCATCCTCCCTAGCGGAGAAAGGTCTCATGAGCAGTTCTTC.

This clonotype showed up just a few times. V and J are TRBV28 and TRBJ2-1; 7 nucleotides match TRBD2. CDR3 length: 12 residues. V was pared by 4 bases and J by 12 bases, with 6 bases of the junction left unmatched. Germline loops: CDR1 MDHEN, CDR2 SYDVKM. The CDR3 sequence: CASSSSGKAQFF. The CDR3, as DNA: TGTGCCAGCAGTTCAAGCGGGAAAGCGCAGTTCTTC.

The rearrangement uses TRBV14 and TRBJ2-5; the D gene is possibly TRBD1 (5 bases). The CDR3 covers 12 residues. Germline V gives CDR1 SGHDN, CDR2 FVKESK. V shed 6 bases and J shed 11 bases, with 16 bases lying between them. The CDR3 reads CASRELGAEQYF. The CDR3 DNA follows: TGTGCCAGCAGGGAGCTAGGGGCTGAGCAGTACTTC.

This clonotype was found a few times. The chain couples TRBV6-1 to TRBJ2-1; maybe TRBD1 (6 bases). CDR1 MNHNS and CDR2 SASEGT come from the germline V gene. Trimming removed 11 bases from V and 10 bases from J, with 21 bases in between. This CDR3 spans 13 amino acids. The CDR3 is CACNLPGVQEQFF. The CDR3 nucleotides are TGTGCCTGCAACCTACCAGGGGTTCAGGAGCAGTTCTTC.

This rearrangement joins TRBV6-2 or TRBV6-3 to TRBJ1-5, with TRBD1 matching over 8 bases. The V and J ends lost 0 bases and 6 bases, in that order; junction bases with no gene match: 7. This CDR3 is 16 amino acids long. Germline assignment: CDR1 MNHEY and CDR2 SVGEGT. CDR3 nucleotides: TGTGCCAGCAGTTACTCCGCAGGGGGCCGGGTTCAGCCCCAGCATTTT. Protein product: CASSYSAGGRVQPQHF.

The chain carries TRBV6-2 or TRBV6-3 and TRBJ1-1; a weak D match, TRBD1 (6 bases). The CDR3 has 13 amino acids. V lost 6 bases to trimming and J lost 4 bases, with 12 bases between them. Germline V CDR1 and CDR2: MNHEY, SVGEGT. The CDR3 bases are TGTGCCAGCAGCCCACAGGGTCCCACTGAAGCTTTCTTT. It specifies CASSPQGPTEAFF.

For this clonotype: A much larger clone lies one base from this, so it may be a read error. The conserved final phenylalanine or tryptophan is absent from the CDR3, which likely points to a read error. The V call is TRBV4-1, the J call TRBJ2-3, with D unresolved. Trimming stripped 3 bases from V and 3 bases from J, with 10 bases between. The CDR3 loop spans 14 amino acids. In germline, CDR1 is MGHRA, CDR2 YSYEKL. The CDR3 sequence: CASSQQALTDTQYC. The CDR3 DNA reads as TGCGCCAGCAGCCAGCAGGCCTTGACAGATACGCAGTATTGT.

The V call is TRBV9, the J call TRBJ1-5, with D unresolved. This CDR3 spans 15 amino acids. V gave up 4 bases and J gave up 4 bases, with 15 bases separating them. The germline V gene encodes CDR1 SGDLS and CDR2 YYNGEE. The CDR3 DNA reads as TGTGCCAGCAGCCCCAACCTCGACGGGAATCAGCCCCAGCATTTT. Protein sequence: CASSPNLDGNQPQHF.

In this sample, this clonotype turned up once. In DNA, the CDR3 is TGTGCCAGGTCACCAGATCTTTTTAGCGAGCAGTACGTC. It yields the protein CARSPDLFSEQYV. The rearrangement uses TRBV10-3 and TRBJ2-7; D uncertain. CDR1 is ENHRY and CDR2 is SYGVKD in the germline V gene. The CDR3 has 13 amino acids. With 10 bases removed from V and 6 bases from J, the gap between germline ends came to 19 bases.

The rearrangement uses TRBV27 and TRBJ2-2, with TRBD1 matching 12 bases. Germline values: CDR1 MNHEY, CDR2 SMNVEV (reference sequence). This CDR3 contains 16 residues. V was clipped by 1 base and J by 4 bases; unmatched bases: 1. As DNA, the CDR3 is TGTGCCAGCAGTTTATTGGGACAGGGGGCCACCGGGGAGCTGTTTTTT. This encodes CASSLLGQGATGELFF.

This chain connects TRBV7-2 to TRBJ1-2; 7 nucleotides line up with TRBD1. Trimming removed 7 bases from V and 0 bases from J; junction bases left unmatched: 5. The CDR3 sequence is 14 residues long. Per the germline V gene, CDR1 is SGHTA and CDR2 is FQGNSA. CDR3 sequence: CASTRTGSNYGYTF. Written as DNA, the CDR3 is TGTGCCAGCACCAGGACAGGCTCTAACTATGGCTACACCTTC.